The source of this T cell receptor (beta chain) is a study of T cells in Graves' hyperthyroidism and ophthalmopathy. Overall study: Before treatment of any kind, peripheral blood was taken at initial diagnosis.

Amplification of TCR beta CDR3 regions used RNA as the template. The TCR CDR3 first-round RT-PCR relied on the HTBI primer set. From the multiplex PCR reads, TCRdb called clonotypes with MiXCR, one entry per CDR3 protein. The sample records approximately 260,000 distinct CDR3 sequences, approximately 14% being singletons. Drawn at first hyperthyroidism diagnosis, the blood sample preceded any ophthalmopathy symptoms. This CDR3 has 13 residues. V lost 5 bases to trimming and J lost 6 bases, with 10 bases between them. Per germline, CDR1 MNHNS and CDR2 SASEGT. This clonotype was counted a few times. The TCR sequence derives from a woman in her forties or fifties with Graves' hyperthyroidism that later progressed to Graves' ophthalmopathy. This chain uses TRBV6-1 with TRBJ2-2; D gene uncertain. Sequenced material: blood. As DNA, the CDR3 is TGTGCCAGCAGTCCCGCGGCCTCCGGGGAGCTGTTTTTT. This sequence encodes CASSPAASGELFF.